This passage covers 8 T cell receptor beta chains from one sample sequenced in a study of neurological immune-mediated disorders. TCRdb reanalysed the 5' RACE reads using MiXCR and keeps one entry per CDR3 protein. The sample has approximately 30,000 distinct CDR3 sequences; less than 6% are singletons. Specimen: CD4+ T cells from blood. The origin of the receptors is a woman between 45 and 65 years old in good health.

Ten or more counts support this clonotype. The V and J genes are TRBV7-2 and TRBJ1-2; no firm D call. V shed 2 bases and J shed 0 bases, with 7 bases lying between them. Per germline, CDR1 SGHTA and CDR2 FQGNSA. This CDR3 region has 14 residues. This CDR3 reads CASSLTLSNYGYTF. The CDR3 region has the DNA TGTGCCAGCAGCTTAACACTATCTAACTATGGCTACACCTTC. The full variable domain, in which reference TRBV7-2 and TRBJ1-2 provide the parts outside the CDR3, is GAGVSQSPSNKVTEKGKDVELRCDPISGHTALYWYRQSLGQGLEFLIYFQGNSAPDKSGLPSDRFSAERTGGSVSTLTIQRTQQEDSAVYLCASSLTLSNYGYTFGSGTRLTVV.

This clonotype was detected a few times. The chain couples TRBV11-3 to TRBJ2-5; 8 bases are a match to TRBD2. The CDR3 runs to 15 residues. The V gene end was trimmed by 4 bases and the J gene end by 5 bases; junction bases not matched to a gene: 9. Germline assignment: CDR1 SGHNT and CDR2 YENEEA. The CDR3 bases are TGTGCCAGCAGCTCGGGACTAGTAAAGGAGGAGACCCAGTACTTC. The encoded protein is CASSSGLVKEETQYF.

Ten or more counts support this clonotype. The chain joins TRBV19 to TRBJ2-7; D is unclear. V lost 3 bases, J lost 2 bases, and 20 bases lay in between. CDR3 length: 17 residues. Germline V CDR1 and CDR2: LNHDA, SQIVND (reference sequence). The CDR3 spells CASSIVFKAAWTYEQYF. The CDR3, as DNA: TGTGCCAGTAGTATCGTCTTTAAGGCAGCATGGACCTACGAGCAGTACTTC.

This clonotype was seen ten or more times. The J gene is TRBJ1-4, the V gene TRBV5-1, with D possibly TRBD1 on 5 matching bases. V was clipped by 4 bases and J by 2 bases, with 12 bases between them. This CDR3 contains 15 residues. CDR1 and CDR2 (germline): SGHRS, YFSETQ. CDR3 sequence reads: CASSRDPATNEKLFF. CDR3 bases: TGCGCCAGCAGCCGGGACCCAGCTACTAATGAAAAACTGTTTTTT. The complete variable domain, with remaining parts taken from reference TRBV5-1 and TRBJ1-4, reads KAGVTQTPRYLIKTRGQQVTLSCSPISGHRSVSWYQQTPGQGLQFLFEYFSETQRNKGNFPGRFSGRQFSNSRSEMNVSTLELGDSALYLCASSRDPATNEKLFFGSGTQLSVL.

This clonotype was seen repeatedly, ten times or more. The chain joins TRBV5-1 to TRBJ2-7; D is perhaps TRBD1 or TRBD2 (6 bases each). Germline CDR1 reads SGHRS; CDR2 reads YFSETQ. The CDR3 extends over 15 amino acids. Trimming shortened V by 4 bases and J by 4 bases, and 18 bases separated the two germline ends. CDR3 sequence reads: CASSPGASNEYEQYF. CDR3 sequence (DNA): TGCGCCAGCAGCCCGGGGGCTAGCAACGAGTACGAGCAGTACTTC.

This clonotype was seen ten or more times. The chain recombines TRBV6-5 with TRBJ2-1, with 9 bases matching TRBD2. V was pared by 6 bases and J by 6 bases, with 6 bases of the junction left unmatched. The CDR3 spans 14 residues. CDR1 and CDR2 (germline): MNHEY, SVGAGI. In nucleotides, the CDR3 is TGTGCCAGCAGAGCAAATAGCGGGAGCAATGAGCAGTTCTTC. It specifies CASRANSGSNEQFF.

This clonotype appeared many times. The V call is TRBV18, the J call TRBJ2-1; unclear D gene. The germline gives CDR1 KGHSH, CDR2 LQKENI. The CDR3 covers 14 residues. With 7 bases removed from V and 0 bases from J, the gap between germline ends came to 10 bases. The CDR3, as DNA: TGTGCCAGCTTCGACGGTGGCTCCTACAATGAGCAGTTCTTC. Translating it yields CASFDGGSYNEQFF.

This clonotype came up many times. The CDR3 protein is CASSQDLAGRVQYF. CDR3 in DNA: TGTGCCAGCAGCCAAGATCTTGCAGGGAGAGTGCAGTACTTC. V usage is TRBV3-1 and J usage is TRBJ2-7, with D tentatively TRBD1 or TRBD2 (5 bases each). Germline CDR1 is LGHDT and CDR2 is YNNKEL (reference sequence). Trimming pared 0 bases from V and 9 bases from J, leaving 15 bases between. This CDR3 has 14 amino acids.